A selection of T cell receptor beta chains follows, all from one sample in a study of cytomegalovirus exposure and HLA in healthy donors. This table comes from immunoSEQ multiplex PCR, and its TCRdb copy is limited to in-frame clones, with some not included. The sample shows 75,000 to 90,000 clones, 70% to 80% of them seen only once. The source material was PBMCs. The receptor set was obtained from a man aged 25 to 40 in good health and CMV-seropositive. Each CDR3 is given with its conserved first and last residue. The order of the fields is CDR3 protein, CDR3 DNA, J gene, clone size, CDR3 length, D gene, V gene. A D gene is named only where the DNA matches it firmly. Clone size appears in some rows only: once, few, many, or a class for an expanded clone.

CASSPTGYTEAFF	TGTGCCAGCAGTCCTACAGGGTACACTGAAGCTTTCTTT	TRBJ1-1	-	13	-	TRBV7-9
CASSYGHPETQYF	TGTGCCAGCAGCTACGGACACCCAGAGACGCAGTATTTT	TRBJ2-3	once	13	-	TRBV27
CASSLDSSGANVLTF	TGTGCCAGCAGTTTGGACAGCTCTGGGGCCAACGTCCTGACTTTC	TRBJ2-6	-	15	-	TRBV28
CASSLSGDTYGYTF	TGTGCCAGCAGTTTATCGGGGGACACCTATGGCTACACCTTC	TRBJ1-2	-	14	-	TRBV27
CASSHGPGGKAFF	TGTGCCAGCAGCCACGGACCCGGGGGTAAAGCTTTCTTT	TRBJ1-1	-	13	-	TRBV27
CASSLGPYRGDEQFF	TGCGCCAGCAGCTTGGGACCTTACAGGGGAGATGAGCAGTTCTTC	TRBJ2-1	-	15	TRBD1	TRBV5-1
CASSLAVPGDGYTF	TGTGCCAGCAGCTTAGCGGTACCAGGGGATGGCTACACCTTC	TRBJ1-2	few	14	-	TRBV7-9
CAWSAQPTSGRYNEQFF	TGTGCCTGGAGTGCACAACCGACTAGCGGGAGGTACAATGAGCAGTTCTTC	TRBJ2-1	-	17	TRBD2	TRBV30
CASSLGGSGGTYEQYF	TGCGCCAGCAGCTTGGGAGGCAGCGGGGGAACGTACGAGCAGTACTTC	TRBJ2-7	-	16	TRBD2	TRBV5-1
CASSRGGGSGYTF	TGTGCCAGCAGCCGGGGCGGGGGCAGTGGCTACACCTTC	TRBJ1-2	-	13	-	TRBV7-8
CASSLASNTEAFF	TGCGCCAGCAGCTTGGCATCGAACACTGAAGCTTTCTTT	TRBJ1-1	-	13	-	TRBV5-1
CASSYFGGTEAFF	TGTGCCAGCAGTTACTTCGGCGGCACTGAAGCTTTCTTT	TRBJ1-1	many	13	-	TRBV6-5
CASSLYGVSGNTIYF	TGTGCCAGCAGTTTGTACGGGGTCTCTGGAAACACCATATATTTT	TRBJ1-3	-	15	-	TRBV28
CASSSPRQAGGEKLFF	TGTGCCAGCAGCTCCCCCAGACAGGCGGGTGGTGAAAAACTGTTTTTT	TRBJ1-4	-	16	-	TRBV7-9
CASSSTRDSPTEAFF	TGTGCCAGCAGCTCTACTCGGGACAGTCCCACTGAAGCTTTCTTT	TRBJ1-1	-	15	TRBD1	TRBV7-3
CASSLASGRATAQYF	TGTGCCAGCAGCTTGGCTAGCGGGAGGGCCACGGCGCAGTATTTT	TRBJ2-3	few	15	TRBD2	TRBV7-2
CASTTDSFTEAFF	TGTGCCAGCACCACGGACAGTTTCACTGAAGCTTTCTTT	TRBJ1-1	-	13	-	TRBV2
CATSRGGQMNTEAFF	TGTGCCACCAGCAGAGGGGGACAGATGAACACTGAAGCTTTCTTT	TRBJ1-1	-	15	TRBD1	TRBV15
CASSPLAGGVYEQYF	TGCGCCAGCAGCCCGCTAGCGGGAGGAGTGTACGAGCAGTACTTC	TRBJ2-7	many	15	TRBD2	TRBV5-1
CASSARGRTNTGELFF	TGTGCCAGCAGCGCCAGGGGGCGTACGAACACCGGGGAGCTGTTTTTT	TRBJ2-2	-	16	TRBD1	TRBV11-2
CASSLRSGLALSTYEQYF	TGCGCCAGCAGCTTGCGGAGCGGACTAGCGTTAAGCACCTACGAGCAGTACTTC	TRBJ2-7	-	18	TRBD2	TRBV5-1
CSVGTVRRNGELFF	TGCAGCGTTGGGACAGTTCGGCGTAACGGGGAGCTGTTTTTT	TRBJ2-2	-	14	-	TRBV29-1
CASRVAPGDYGYTF	TGTGCCAGTAGAGTCGCCCCGGGGGACTATGGCTACACCTTC	TRBJ1-2	-	14	-	TRBV19